The entry below describes one T cell receptor beta chain. Its antigen is unknown. The study ran its PCR with 60 Vbeta and 13 Jbeta primers. The assay was immunoSEQ multiplex PCR, and TCRdb's table has in-frame clones only and misses some. Among more than 200,000 clones, roughly 79% were seen once, and the ten largest hold around 1.8%. The sample originates from a study of cytomegalovirus exposure and HLA in healthy donors. V dropped 5 bases and J dropped 5 bases, with 6 bases sitting between them. The CDR3 covers 12 residues. The germline gives CDR1 LNHNV, CDR2 YYDKDF (reference sequence). Overall study findings and caveats: The authors judged a highly shared variant cluster likely a sequencing artifact. Presence/absence results assume similar sequencing depth per donor, which may not hold. Some V segments, including TRBV6-2 and TRBV6-3, were excluded as indistinguishable.

The sequencing input was PBMCs. The chain recombines TRBV15 with TRBJ1-4; D gene ambiguous. The source of this sequence is a man between 18 and 29 years old in good health and CMV-seronegative. The CDR3 coding sequence is TGTGCCACCAGCGAACTAAATGAAAAACTGTTTTTT. As protein: CATSELNEKLFF.